This T cell receptor beta chain was sequenced for a study of PD-1 blockade in classical Hodgkin lymphoma. The study's findings and limits: A significant rise in TCR diversity by C4D1 was seen for CD4+ but not CD8+ cells. There remain no defined causes for the repertoire differences, which possibly reflect disease activity or prior therapy.

TCRdb's copy holds only in-frame clones and misses some; the assay was immunoSEQ multiplex PCR. The repertoire has over 60,000 clones, about 92% of them found once; the top ten carry about 8%. Time point: cycle 4 day 1 (C4D1), after around six weeks of nivolumab. Autologous stem cell transplantation was followed by relapse in every patient, and brentuximab vedotin exposure varied. With respect to this clone: Its antigen is as yet unknown.

The source material was peripheral blood mononuclear cells (PBMCs), sampled before the fourth cycle of nivolumab. This TCR came from a human donor with classical Hodgkin lymphoma.

The CDR3 bases are TGTGCCAGCAGCTTATTGGCTCTGGACAGCGACTATGGCTACACCTTC. Translation gives CASSLLALDSDYGYTF. The rearrangement uses TRBV7-9 and TRBJ1-2, with D maybe TRBD1 (6 bases). The germline CDR1 and CDR2 sequences are SEHNR and FQNEAQ (reference sequence). The V end lost 2 bases, the J end lost 3 bases, and 16 bases lay between the germline ends. The CDR3 has 16 amino acids.